This T cell receptor (beta chain) was obtained from a study of T cells in Graves' hyperthyroidism and ophthalmopathy. This clonotype was observed many times. Amplified TCR beta CDR3 regions came from RNA transcripts. The HTBI primer set served for first-round RT-PCR of the TCR CDR3. Using its own MiXCR run on the multiplex PCR reads, TCRdb lists one record per CDR3 protein. The data hold more than 550,000 distinct CDR3 sequences, with 40% to 55% observed a single time. CDR3 length: 13 amino acids. Germline CDR1 is SNHLY and CDR2 is FYNNEI. The V end lost 7 bases, the J end lost 1 base, and 10 bases lay between the germline ends.

The chain carries TRBV2 and TRBJ1-2; D ambiguous. The sequence came from an adult man with Graves' disease, either hyperthyroidism or ophthalmopathy (not recorded which). Sequences were obtained from peripheral blood or thyroid tissue (not recorded which). The CDR3, as DNA: TGTGCCAGCATCCTCGACGGTAACTATGGCTACACCTTC. Its protein product is CASILDGNYGYTF.